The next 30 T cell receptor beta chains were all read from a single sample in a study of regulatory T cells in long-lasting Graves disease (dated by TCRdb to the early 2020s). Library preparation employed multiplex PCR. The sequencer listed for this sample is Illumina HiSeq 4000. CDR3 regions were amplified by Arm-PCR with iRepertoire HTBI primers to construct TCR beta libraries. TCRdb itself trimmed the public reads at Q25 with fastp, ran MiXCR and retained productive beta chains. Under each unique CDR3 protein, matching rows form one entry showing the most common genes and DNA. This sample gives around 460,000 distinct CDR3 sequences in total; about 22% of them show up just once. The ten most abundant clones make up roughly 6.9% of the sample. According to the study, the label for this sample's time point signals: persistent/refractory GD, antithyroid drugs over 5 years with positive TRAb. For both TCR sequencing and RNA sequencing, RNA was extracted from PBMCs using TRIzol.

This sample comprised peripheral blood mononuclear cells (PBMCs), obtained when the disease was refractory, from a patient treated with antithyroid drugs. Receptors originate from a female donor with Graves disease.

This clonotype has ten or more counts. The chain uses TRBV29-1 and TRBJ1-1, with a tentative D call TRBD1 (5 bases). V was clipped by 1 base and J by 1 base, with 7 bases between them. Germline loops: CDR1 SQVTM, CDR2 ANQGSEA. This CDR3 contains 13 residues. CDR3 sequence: CSVEGTGNTEAFF. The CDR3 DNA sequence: TGCAGCGTTGAAGGTACAGGGAACACTGAAGCTTTCTTT.

CDR3 nucleotides: TGTGCCAGCAGTTACCCCAAAGCCGGGACAGTCACCGGGGAGCTGTTTTTT. This translates into CASSYPKAGTVTGELFF. The chain has TRBV6-4 and TRBJ2-2; TRBD1 aligns across 7 bases. The V gene end was trimmed by 5 bases and the J gene end by 4 bases; junction bases not matched to a gene: 13. Germline V lookup: CDR1 MRHNA, CDR2 SNTAGT. There are 17 residues in the CDR3.

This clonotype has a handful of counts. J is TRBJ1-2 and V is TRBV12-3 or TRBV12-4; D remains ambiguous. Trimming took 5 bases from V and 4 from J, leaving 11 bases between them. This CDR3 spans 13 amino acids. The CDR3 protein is CASSIQQIYGYTF. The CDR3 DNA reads TGTGCCAGCAGTATTCAACAAATCTATGGCTACACCTTC.

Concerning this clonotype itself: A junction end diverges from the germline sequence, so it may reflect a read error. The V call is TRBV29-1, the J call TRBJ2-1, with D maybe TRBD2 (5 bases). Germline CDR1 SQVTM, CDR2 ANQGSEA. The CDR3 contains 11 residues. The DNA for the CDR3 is TGCGGCGTCCCCGCGGGCCTCGGTCAGTTCTTC. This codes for CGVPAGLGQFF.

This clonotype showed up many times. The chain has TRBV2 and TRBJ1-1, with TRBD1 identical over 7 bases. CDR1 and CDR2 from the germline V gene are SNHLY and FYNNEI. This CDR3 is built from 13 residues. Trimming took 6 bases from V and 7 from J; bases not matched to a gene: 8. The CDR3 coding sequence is TGTGCCAGCAGGGATTCCGGGACAGATGAAGCTTTCTTT. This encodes CASRDSGTDEAFF.

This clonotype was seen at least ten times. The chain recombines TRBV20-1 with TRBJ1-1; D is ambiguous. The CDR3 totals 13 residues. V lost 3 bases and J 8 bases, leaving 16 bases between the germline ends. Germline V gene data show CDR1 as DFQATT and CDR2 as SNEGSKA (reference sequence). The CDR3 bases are TGCAGTGCTAGTCGTGACACGCCGCCAGAAGCTTTCTTT. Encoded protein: CSASRDTPPEAFF.

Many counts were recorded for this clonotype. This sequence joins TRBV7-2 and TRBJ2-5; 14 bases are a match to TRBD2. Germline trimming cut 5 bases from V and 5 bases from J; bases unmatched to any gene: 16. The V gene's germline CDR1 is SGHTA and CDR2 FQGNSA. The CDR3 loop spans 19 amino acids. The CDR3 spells CASSPQGPSRTSGRETQYF. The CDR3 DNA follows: TGTGCCAGCAGCCCGCAGGGTCCCTCACGGACTAGCGGGAGGGAGACCCAGTACTTC.

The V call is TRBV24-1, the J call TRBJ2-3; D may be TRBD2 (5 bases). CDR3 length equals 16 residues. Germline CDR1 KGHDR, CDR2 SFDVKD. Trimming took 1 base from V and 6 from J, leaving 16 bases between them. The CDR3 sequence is CATSDFGLAVVDTQYF. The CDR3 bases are TGTGCCACCAGTGATTTCGGGCTAGCCGTGGTGGATACGCAGTATTTT.

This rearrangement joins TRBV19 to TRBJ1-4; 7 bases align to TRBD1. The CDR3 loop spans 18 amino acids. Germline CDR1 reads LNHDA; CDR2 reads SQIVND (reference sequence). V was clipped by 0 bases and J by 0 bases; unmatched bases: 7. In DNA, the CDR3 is TGTGCCAGTAGTATAGATGCAGTAACAGGGGCAACTAATGAAAAACTGTTTTTT. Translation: CASSIDAVTGATNEKLFF.

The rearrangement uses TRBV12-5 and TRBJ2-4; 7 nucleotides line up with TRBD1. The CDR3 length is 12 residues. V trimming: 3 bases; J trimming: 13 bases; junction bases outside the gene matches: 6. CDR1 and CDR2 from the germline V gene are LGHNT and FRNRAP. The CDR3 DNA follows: TGTGCTAGTGGTTTAGCCCGGGACAGACAGTACTTC. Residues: CASGLARDRQYF.

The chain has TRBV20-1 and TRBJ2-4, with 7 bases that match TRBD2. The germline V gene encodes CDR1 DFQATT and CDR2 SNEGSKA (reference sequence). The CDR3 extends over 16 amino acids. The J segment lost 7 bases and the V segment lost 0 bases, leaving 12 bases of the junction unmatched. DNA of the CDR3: TGCAGTGCTAGAGATCTTGGGGGAGGGCCCCTGAACATTCAGTACTTC. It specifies CSARDLGGGPLNIQYF.

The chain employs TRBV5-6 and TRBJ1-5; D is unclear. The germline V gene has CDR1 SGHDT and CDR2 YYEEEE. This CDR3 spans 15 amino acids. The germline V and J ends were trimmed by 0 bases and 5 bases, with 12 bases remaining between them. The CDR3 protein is CASSLAPTPDQPQHF. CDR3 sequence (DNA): TGTGCCAGCAGCTTGGCCCCCACGCCGGATCAGCCCCAGCATTTT.

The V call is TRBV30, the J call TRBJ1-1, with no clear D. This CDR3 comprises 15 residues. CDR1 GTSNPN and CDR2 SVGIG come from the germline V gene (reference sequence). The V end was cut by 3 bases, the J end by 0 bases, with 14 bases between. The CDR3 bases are TGTGCCTGGAGCGAAGCATGGCCCATGAACACTGAAGCTTTCTTT. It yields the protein CAWSEAWPMNTEAFF.

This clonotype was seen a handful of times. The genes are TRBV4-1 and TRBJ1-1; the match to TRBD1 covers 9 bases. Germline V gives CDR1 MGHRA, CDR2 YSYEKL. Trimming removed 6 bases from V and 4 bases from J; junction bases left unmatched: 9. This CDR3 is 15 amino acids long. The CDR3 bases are TGCGCCAGCAGACCTAGGACAGGGGAGAGCACTGAAGCTTTCTTT. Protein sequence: CASRPRTGESTEAFF.

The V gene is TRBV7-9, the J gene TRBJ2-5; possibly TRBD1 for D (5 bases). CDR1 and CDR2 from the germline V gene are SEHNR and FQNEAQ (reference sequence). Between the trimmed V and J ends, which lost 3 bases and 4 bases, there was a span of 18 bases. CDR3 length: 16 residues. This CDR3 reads CASSFKVGPAGETQYF. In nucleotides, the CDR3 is TGTGCCAGCAGCTTTAAGGTGGGGCCGGCAGGAGAGACCCAGTACTTC.

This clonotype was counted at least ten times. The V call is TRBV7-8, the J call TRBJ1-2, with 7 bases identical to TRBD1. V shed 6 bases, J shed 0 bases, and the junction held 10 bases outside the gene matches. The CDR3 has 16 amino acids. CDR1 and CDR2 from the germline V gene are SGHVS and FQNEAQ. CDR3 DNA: TGTGCCAGCAGACCTCCCGGGACAGCCGCTAACTATGGCTACACCTTC. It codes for CASRPPGTAANYGYTF.

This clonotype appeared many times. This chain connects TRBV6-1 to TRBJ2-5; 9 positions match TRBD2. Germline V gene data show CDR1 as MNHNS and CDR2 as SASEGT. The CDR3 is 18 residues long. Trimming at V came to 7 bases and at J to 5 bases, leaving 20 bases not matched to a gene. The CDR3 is CASTLGGSLGLAVETQYF. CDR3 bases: TGTGCCAGCACCCTCGGAGGTTCATTGGGACTAGCAGTGGAGACCCAGTACTTC.

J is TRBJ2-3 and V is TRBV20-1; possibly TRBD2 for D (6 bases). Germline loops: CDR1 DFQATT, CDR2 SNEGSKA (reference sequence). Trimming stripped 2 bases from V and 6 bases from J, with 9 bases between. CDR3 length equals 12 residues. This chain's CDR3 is CSARPGADTQYF. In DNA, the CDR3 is TGCAGTGCTAGACCGGGAGCGGATACGCAGTATTTT.

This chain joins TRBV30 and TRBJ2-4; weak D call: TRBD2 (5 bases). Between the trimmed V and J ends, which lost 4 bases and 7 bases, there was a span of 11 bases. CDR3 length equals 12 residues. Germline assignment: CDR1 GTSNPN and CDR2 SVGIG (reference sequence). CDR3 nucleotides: TGTGCCTGGACCCCGTCGGGGAACATTCAGTACTTC. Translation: CAWTPSGNIQYF.

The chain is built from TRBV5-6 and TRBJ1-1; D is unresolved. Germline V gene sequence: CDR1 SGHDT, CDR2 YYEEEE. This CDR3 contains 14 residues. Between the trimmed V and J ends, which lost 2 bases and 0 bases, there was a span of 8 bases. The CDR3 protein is CASSLSRMNTEAFF. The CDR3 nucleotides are TGTGCCAGCAGCTTAAGTCGCATGAACACTGAAGCTTTCTTT.

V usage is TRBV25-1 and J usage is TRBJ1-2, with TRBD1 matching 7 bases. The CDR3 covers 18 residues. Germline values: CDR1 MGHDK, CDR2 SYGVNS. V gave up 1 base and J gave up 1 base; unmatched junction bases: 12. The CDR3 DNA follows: TGTGCCAGCAGTGAATTTCTTGGGCCAGGGGGACTTAACTATGGCTACACCTTC. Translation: CASSEFLGPGGLNYGYTF.

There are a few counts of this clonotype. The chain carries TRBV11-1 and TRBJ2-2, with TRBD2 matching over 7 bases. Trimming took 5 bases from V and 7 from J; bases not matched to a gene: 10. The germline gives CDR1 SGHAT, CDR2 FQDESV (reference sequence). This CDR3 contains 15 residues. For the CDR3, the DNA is TGTGCCAGCAGCGAAAGCGGGACCCATAACGGGGAGCTGTTTTTT. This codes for CASSESGTHNGELFF.

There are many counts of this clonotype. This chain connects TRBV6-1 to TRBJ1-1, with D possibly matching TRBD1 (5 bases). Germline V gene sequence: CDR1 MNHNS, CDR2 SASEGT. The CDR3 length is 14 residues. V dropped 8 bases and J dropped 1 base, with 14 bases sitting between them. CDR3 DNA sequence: TGTGCCAGCGCGACCGTGACAGAGAACACTGAAGCTTTCTTT. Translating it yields CASATVTENTEAFF.

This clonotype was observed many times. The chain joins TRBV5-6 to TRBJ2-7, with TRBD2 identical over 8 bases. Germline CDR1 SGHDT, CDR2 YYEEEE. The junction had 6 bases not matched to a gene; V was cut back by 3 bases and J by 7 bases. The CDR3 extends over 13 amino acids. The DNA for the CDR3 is TGTGCCAGCAGCTCCGGACTAGCCGGGGAGCAGTACTTC. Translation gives CASSSGLAGEQYF.

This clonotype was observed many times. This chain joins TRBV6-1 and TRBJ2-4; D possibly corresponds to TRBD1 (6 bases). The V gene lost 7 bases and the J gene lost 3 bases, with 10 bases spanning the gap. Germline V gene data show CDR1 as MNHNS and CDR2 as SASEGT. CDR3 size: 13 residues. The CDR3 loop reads CASKTGHKNIQYF. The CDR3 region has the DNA TGTGCCAGCAAGACAGGCCACAAAAACATTCAGTACTTC.

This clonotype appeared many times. CDR3 DNA sequence: TGTGCCAGCAGTGAGGGACAGGGCGATGGGGAGACCCAGTACTTC. This encodes CASSEGQGDGETQYF. The V and J genes are TRBV2 and TRBJ2-5, with TRBD1 matching 9 bases. The CDR3 extends over 15 amino acids. CDR1 is SNHLY and CDR2 is FYNNEI in the germline V gene. Trimming took 3 bases from V and 5 from J; bases not matched to a gene: 7.

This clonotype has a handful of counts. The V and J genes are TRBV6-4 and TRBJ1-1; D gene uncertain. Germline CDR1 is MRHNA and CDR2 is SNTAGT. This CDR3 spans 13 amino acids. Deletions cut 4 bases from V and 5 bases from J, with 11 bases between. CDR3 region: CASSAFQETEAFF. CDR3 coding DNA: TGTGCCAGCAGTGCTTTCCAGGAGACTGAAGCTTTCTTT.

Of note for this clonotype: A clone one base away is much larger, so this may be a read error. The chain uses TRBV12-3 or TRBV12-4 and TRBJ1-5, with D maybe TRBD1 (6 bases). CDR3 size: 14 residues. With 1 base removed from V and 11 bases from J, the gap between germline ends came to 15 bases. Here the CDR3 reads CASSLGAGDRAQHF. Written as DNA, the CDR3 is TGTGCCAGCAGTTTAGGGGCAGGGGATCGGGCCCAGCATTTT.

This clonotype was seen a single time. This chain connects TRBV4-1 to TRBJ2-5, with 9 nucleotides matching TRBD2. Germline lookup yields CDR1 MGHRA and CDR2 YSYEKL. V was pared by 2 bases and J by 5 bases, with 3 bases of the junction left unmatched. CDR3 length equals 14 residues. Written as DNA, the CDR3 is TGCGCCAGCAGCCAAATAGCGGGAGTGGAGACCCAGTACTTC. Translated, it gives CASSQIAGVETQYF.

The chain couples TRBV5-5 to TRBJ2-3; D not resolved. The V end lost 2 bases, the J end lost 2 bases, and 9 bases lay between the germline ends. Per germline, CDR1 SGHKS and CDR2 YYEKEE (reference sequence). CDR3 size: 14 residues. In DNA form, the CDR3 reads TGTGCCAGCAGCTTTAGCACTACCACAGATACGCAGTATTTT. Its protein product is CASSFSTTTDTQYF.